The rows below give T cell receptor beta chains drawn from one sample of a study of T cells in Graves' hyperthyroidism and ophthalmopathy. One entry per CDR3 protein results from TCRdb running MiXCR on the multiplex PCR reads. The table shows approximately 630,000 distinct CDR3 sequences, with about 16% occurring only once. Sequencing was performed on blood. The origin of the receptors is a woman aged 30 to 39 with Graves' hyperthyroidism. CDR3s include the opening cysteine and the closing phenylalanine or tryptophan. A D gene is named only where the DNA matches it firmly. For some rows the clone size is stated as once, few or many, or as a class when expanded; others skip it.

j_call	d_call	v_call	clone_size	cdr3_nt	cdr3_aa
TRBJ1-1	.	TRBV7-9	few	TGTGCCAGCACCCCCCGACCCGAAGCTTTCTTT	CASTPRPEAFF
TRBJ2-7	.	TRBV6-2/TRBV6-3	few	TGTGCCAGCAGGATGGGACATGAGGACGAGCAGTACTTC	CASRMGHEDEQYF
TRBJ2-2	TRBD1	TRBV5-1	many	TGCGCCAGCAGCTACCCCGGGACAGGGGGCAGCACCGGGGAGCTGTTTTTT	CASSYPGTGGSTGELFF
TRBJ1-2	.	TRBV3-1	.	TGTGCCAGCAGCCAAGGGACGGGTGGCTACACCTTC	CASSQGTGGYTF
TRBJ2-5	.	TRBV28	many	TGTGCCAGCAGTCCGAACGGTCTAGCAGCTCAAGAGACCCAGTACTTC	CASSPNGLAAQETQYF
TRBJ2-5	TRBD2	TRBV7-3	many	TGTGCCAGCAGCTTACATCCCGGGGGGCAAGAGACCCAGTACTTC	CASSLHPGGQETQYF
TRBJ2-1	TRBD2	TRBV7-2	.	TGTGCCAGCAGCTTAGATAATGGCGGGAGCAATGAGCAGTTCTTC	CASSLDNGGSNEQFF
TRBJ2-7	.	TRBV27	.	TGTGCCAGCAGTTTAAAAACTTTCGACGAGCAGTACTTC	CASSLKTFDEQYF
TRBJ1-2	TRBD1	TRBV28	few	TGTGCCAGCGAAACCCCCCGGGACAGGGTGTTTTTAAACTATGGCTACACCTTC	CASETPRDRVFLNYGYTF
TRBJ2-3	TRBD1	TRBV5-1	.	TGCGCCAGCAGCTTGGATCCAGGGGGTTCAGATACGCAGTATTTT	CASSLDPGGSDTQYF
TRBJ2-5	.	TRBV28	many	TGTGCCAGCAGTTTCGGCAGGGGCCAAGAGACCCAGTACTTC	CASSFGRGQETQYF